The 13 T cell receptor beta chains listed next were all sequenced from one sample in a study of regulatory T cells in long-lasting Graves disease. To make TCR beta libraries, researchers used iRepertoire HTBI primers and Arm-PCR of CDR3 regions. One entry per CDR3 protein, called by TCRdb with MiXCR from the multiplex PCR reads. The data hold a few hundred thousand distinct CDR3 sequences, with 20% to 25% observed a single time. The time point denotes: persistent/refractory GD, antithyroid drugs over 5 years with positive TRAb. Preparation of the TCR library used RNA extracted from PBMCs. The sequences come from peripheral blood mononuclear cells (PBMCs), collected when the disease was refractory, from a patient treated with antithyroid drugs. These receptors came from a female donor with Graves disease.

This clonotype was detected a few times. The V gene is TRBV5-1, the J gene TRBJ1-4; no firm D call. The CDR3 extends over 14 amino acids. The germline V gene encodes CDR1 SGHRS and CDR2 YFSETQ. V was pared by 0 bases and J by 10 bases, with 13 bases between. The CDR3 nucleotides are TGCGCCAGCAGCTTGGCACTCGAAGGTCGAAAACTGTTTTTT. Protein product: CASSLALEGRKLFF.

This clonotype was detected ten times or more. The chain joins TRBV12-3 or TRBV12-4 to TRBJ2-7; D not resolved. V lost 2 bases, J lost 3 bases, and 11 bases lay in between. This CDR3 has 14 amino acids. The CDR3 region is CASSLKGYGYEQYF. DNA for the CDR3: TGTGCCAGCAGTTTAAAGGGTTATGGCTACGAGCAGTACTTC.

In DNA, the CDR3 is TGTGCCTGGAGTGTATCGGGTCGTGAGACCCAGTACTTC. This codes for CAWSVSGRETQYF. V is TRBV30 and J is TRBJ2-5, with D hard to call. V gave up 0 bases and J gave up 5 bases, with 10 bases separating them. Germline-derived CDR1 and CDR2 are GTSNPN and SVGIG (reference sequence). The CDR3 has 13 residues.

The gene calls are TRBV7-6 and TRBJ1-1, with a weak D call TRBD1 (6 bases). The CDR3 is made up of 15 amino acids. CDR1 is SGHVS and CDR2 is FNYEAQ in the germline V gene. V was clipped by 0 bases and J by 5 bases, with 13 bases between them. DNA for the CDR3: TGTGCCAGCAGCTTAGCGTCAGGGGCCCGGACTGAAGCTTTCTTT. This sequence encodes CASSLASGARTEAFF.

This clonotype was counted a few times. The chain's CDR3 is CSASPPGGRSNEKLFF. CDR3 nucleotide sequence: TGCAGTGCTAGCCCTCCCGGGGGACGGAGTAATGAAAAACTGTTTTTT. The chain links TRBV20-1 to TRBJ1-4, with a possible D match to TRBD1 (5 bases). CDR1 is DFQATT and CDR2 is SNEGSKA in the germline V gene (reference sequence). This CDR3 contains 16 residues. Between the trimmed V and J ends, which lost 3 bases and 4 bases, there was a span of 18 bases.

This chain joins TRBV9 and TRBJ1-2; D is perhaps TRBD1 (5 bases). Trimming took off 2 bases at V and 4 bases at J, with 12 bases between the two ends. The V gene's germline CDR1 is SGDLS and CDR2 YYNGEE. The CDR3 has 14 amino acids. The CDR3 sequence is CASSVAGSGYGYTF. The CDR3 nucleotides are TGTGCCAGCAGCGTGGCAGGGTCGGGCTATGGCTACACCTTC.

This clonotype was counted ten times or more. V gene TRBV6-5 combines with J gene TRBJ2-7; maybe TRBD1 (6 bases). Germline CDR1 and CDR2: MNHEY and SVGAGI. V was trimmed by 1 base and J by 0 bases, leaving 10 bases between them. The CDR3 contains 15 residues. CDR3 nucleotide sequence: TGTGCCAGCAGTTACTTTGCAGGGGCCTCCTACGAGCAGTACTTC. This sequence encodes CASSYFAGASYEQYF.

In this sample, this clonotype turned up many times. CDR3 DNA sequence: TGTGCCAGCAGTAAAGGGTCTGGCTACACCTTC. Protein: CASSKGSGYTF. The chain links TRBV6-1 to TRBJ1-2, with unresolved D. Germline CDR1 MNHNS, CDR2 SASEGT. The V gene lost 5 bases and the J gene lost 7 bases, with 8 bases spanning the gap. The length of the CDR3 is 11 residues.

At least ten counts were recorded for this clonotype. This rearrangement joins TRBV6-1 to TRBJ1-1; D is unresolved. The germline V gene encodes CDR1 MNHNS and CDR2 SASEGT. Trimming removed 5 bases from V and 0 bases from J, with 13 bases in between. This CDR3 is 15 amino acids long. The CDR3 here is CASSKRPLMNTEAFF. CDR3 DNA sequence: TGTGCCAGCAGTAAAAGACCTTTAATGAACACTGAAGCTTTCTTT.

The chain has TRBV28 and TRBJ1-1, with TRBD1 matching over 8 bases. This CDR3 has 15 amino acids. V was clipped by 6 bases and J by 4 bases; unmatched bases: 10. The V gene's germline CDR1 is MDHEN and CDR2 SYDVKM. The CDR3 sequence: CASSPQGALVTEAFF. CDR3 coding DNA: TGTGCCAGCAGCCCCCAGGGGGCGTTGGTCACTGAAGCTTTCTTT.

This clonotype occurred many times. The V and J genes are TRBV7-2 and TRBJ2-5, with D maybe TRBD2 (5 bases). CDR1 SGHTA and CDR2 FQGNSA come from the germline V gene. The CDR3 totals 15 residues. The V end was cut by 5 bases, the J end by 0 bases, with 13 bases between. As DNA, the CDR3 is TGTGCCAGCAGCCCAGCGGTCCAGTACCAAGAGACCCAGTACTTC. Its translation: CASSPAVQYQETQYF.

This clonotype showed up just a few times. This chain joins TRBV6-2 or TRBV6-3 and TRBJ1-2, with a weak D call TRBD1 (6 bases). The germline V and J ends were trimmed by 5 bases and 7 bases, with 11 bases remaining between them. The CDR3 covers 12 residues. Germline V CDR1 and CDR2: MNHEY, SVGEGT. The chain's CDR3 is CASSDRTVGYTF. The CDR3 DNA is TGTGCCAGCAGTGACCGGACAGTTGGCTACACCTTC.

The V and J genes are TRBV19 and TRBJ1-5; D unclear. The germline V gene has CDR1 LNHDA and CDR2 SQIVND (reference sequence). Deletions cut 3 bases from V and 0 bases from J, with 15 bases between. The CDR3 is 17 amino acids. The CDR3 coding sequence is TGTGCCAGTAGTATTGATACGGGGTTCTATAGCAATCAGCCCCAGCATTTT. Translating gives CASSIDTGFYSNQPQHF. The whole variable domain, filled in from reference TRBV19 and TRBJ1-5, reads DGGITQSPKYLFRKEGQNVTLSCEQNLNHDAMYWYRQDPGQGLRLIYYSQIVNDFQKGDIAEGYSVSREKKESFPLTVTSAQKNPTAFYLCASSIDTGFYSNQPQHFGDGTRLSIL.